These 10 T cell receptor beta chains were sequenced from one sample in a study of shared clonotypes between healthy human individuals (dated by TCRdb to 2018 to 2020). The method was the immunoSEQ multiplex PCR assay. What TCRdb holds here is the immuneACCESS table cut down to in-frame rearrangements. Part of the clones is not present; checked against another copy, under half of the missing clones reflect an unresolved V gene, and the others are unexplained. For this sample there are roughly 2,500,000 clones; 90% to 95% appear just once. The ten most abundant clones make up 0.36% of the sample. Sequenced input: naive CD4+ T cells from PBMCs. Per the publication, the cell subset or site label means: CD45RA+ positively selected. These receptors were taken from a man aged 18-30 years in good health. Some clones in this sample may be carry-over from other donors' samples.

This chain joins TRBV12-5 and TRBJ2-2; no clear D gene. This CDR3 comprises 15 residues. V was cut by 3 bases and J by 0 bases, with 8 bases left in between. The V gene's germline CDR1 is LGHNT and CDR2 FRNRAP. The CDR3 region is CASGFTSPNTGELFF. In nucleotides, the CDR3 is TGTGCTAGTGGTTTCACCAGCCCGAACACCGGGGAGCTGTTTTTT.

The V and J genes are TRBV11-3 and TRBJ2-1; 11 bases are a match to TRBD2. With V trimmed by 5 bases and J by 6 bases, 0 bases remained unmatched. Germline V gene lookup returns CDR1 SGHNT and CDR2 YENEEA. CDR3 length equals 13 residues. DNA for the CDR3: TGTGCCAGCAGCGGGACTAGCGGCAATGAGCAGTTCTTC. Translated, it gives CASSGTSGNEQFF.

This clone is a singleton in its sample. The gene calls are TRBV4-1 and TRBJ2-2; TRBD2 matches at 13 bases. The CDR3 covers 16 residues. Germline CDR1 reads MGHRA; CDR2 reads YSYEKL. With 0 bases clipped from V and 5 bases from J, the junction kept 0 bases outside the gene matches. The CDR3 here is CASSQEGLAGTGELFF. The CDR3 DNA follows: TGCGCCAGCAGCCAAGAGGGACTAGCGGGGACCGGGGAGCTGTTTTTT.

V gene TRBV27 combines with J gene TRBJ2-1, with TRBD2 identical over 13 bases. Looked up from germline, CDR1 is MNHEY and CDR2 is SMNVEV (reference sequence). Unmatched junction bases numbered 7, after V lost 5 bases and J lost 9 bases. This CDR3 contains 15 residues. The CDR3 protein is CASSPTSGRAAEQFF. CDR3 DNA sequence: TGTGCCAGCAGTCCAACTAGCGGGAGGGCCGCTGAGCAGTTCTTC.

The chain is built from TRBV6-5 and TRBJ2-5; 7 positions agree with TRBD1. The J call could be wrong; TRBJ2-7 is a better fit for the DNA end. Per germline, CDR1 MNHEY and CDR2 SVGAGI. This CDR3 has 15 residues. CDR3 sequence (DNA): TGTGCCAGCAGTACAATCAACAGGGGTTCCTACGAGCAGTACTTC. Its translation is CASSTINRGSYEQYF.

This clone showed up just a few times. This chain uses TRBV2 with TRBJ2-7, with D uncertain. V was shortened by 3 bases and J by 5 bases, with 8 bases between the two germline ends. CDR3 size: 12 residues. The V gene's germline CDR1 is SNHLY and CDR2 FYNNEI. The CDR3 DNA follows: TGTGCCAGCAGTGATACCCAGAACGAGCAGTACTTC. Amino acid sequence: CASSDTQNEQYF.

This clone has only one observation. The V gene is TRBV6-5, the J gene TRBJ1-3; 9 nucleotides line up with TRBD1. The CDR3 loop spans 16 amino acids. V was clipped by 2 bases and J by 6 bases; unmatched bases: 8. Germline CDR1 MNHEY, CDR2 SVGAGI. The CDR3 DNA follows: TGTGCCAGCAGTTACCCGCCGGGGACAGGGCCAAACACCATATATTTT. It translates to CASSYPPGTGPNTIYF.

This clone has only a few counts. CDR3 DNA: TGCGCCAGCAGCTTACAGGGCCTTGAGGCTGAAGCTTTCTTT. It translates to CASSLQGLEAEAFF. The chain recombines TRBV5-1 with TRBJ1-1; TRBD1 might be the D (6 bases). In germline, CDR1 is SGHRS, CDR2 YFSETQ. This CDR3 region has 14 residues. Trimming stripped 2 bases from V and 6 bases from J, with 14 bases between.

The chain is built from TRBV5-1 and TRBJ2-1, with D possibly matching TRBD1 (5 bases). With 0 bases removed from V and 5 bases from J, the gap between germline ends came to 15 bases. The CDR3 length is 16 residues. CDR1 and CDR2 (germline): SGHRS, YFSETQ. The CDR3 protein is CASSLEGQGRDNEQFF. In DNA, the CDR3 is TGCGCCAGCAGCTTGGAGGGGCAGGGCAGGGACAATGAGCAGTTCTTC.

V usage is TRBV6-5 and J usage is TRBJ2-7, with D hard to call. V lost 6 bases and J 2 bases, leaving 11 bases between the germline ends. The V gene's germline CDR1 is MNHEY and CDR2 SVGAGI. The CDR3 runs 13 residues. DNA of the CDR3: TGTGCCAGCAGGGTTGCCCACGCCTACGAGCAGTACTTC. Residues: CASRVAHAYEQYF.